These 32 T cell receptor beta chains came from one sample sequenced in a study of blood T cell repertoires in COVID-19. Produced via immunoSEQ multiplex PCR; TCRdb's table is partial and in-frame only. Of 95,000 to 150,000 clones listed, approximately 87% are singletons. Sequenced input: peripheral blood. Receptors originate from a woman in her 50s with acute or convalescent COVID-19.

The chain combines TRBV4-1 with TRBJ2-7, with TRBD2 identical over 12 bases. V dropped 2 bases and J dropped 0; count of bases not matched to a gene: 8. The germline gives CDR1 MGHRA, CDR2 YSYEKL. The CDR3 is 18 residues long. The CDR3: CASSQPTSGGPSSYEQYF. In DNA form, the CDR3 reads TGCGCCAGCAGCCAACCAACTAGCGGGGGGCCAAGCTCCTACGAGCAGTACTTC.

CDR3: CAISESEGNYGYTF. CDR3 coding DNA: TGTGCCATCAGTGAGTCTGAGGGTAACTATGGCTACACCTTC. This chain uses TRBV10-3 with TRBJ1-2; D uncertain. V was cut by 0 bases and J by 1 base, with 6 bases left in between. The CDR3 sequence is 14 residues long. Germline lookup yields CDR1 ENHRY and CDR2 SYGVKD.

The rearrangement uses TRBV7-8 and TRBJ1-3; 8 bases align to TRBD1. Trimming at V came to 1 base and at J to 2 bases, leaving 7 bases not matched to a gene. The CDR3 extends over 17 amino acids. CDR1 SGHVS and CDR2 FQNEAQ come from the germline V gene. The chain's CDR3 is CASSLGGQGNPGNTIYF. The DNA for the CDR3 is TGTGCCAGCAGCTTAGGAGGACAGGGCAACCCTGGAAACACCATATATTTT.

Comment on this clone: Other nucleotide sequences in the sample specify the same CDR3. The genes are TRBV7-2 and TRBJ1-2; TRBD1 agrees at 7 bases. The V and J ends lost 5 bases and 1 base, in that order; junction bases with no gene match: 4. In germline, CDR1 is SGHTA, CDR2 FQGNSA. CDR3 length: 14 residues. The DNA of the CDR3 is TGTGCCAGCAGCCCAGACAGGGTTAACTATGGCTACACCTTC. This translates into CASSPDRVNYGYTF.

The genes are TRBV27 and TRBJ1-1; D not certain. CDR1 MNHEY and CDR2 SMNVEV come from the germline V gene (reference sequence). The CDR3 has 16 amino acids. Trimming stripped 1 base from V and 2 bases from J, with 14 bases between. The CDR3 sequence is CASSLWADLGNTEAFF. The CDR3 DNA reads TGTGCCAGCAGTTTATGGGCAGACCTCGGAAACACTGAAGCTTTCTTT.

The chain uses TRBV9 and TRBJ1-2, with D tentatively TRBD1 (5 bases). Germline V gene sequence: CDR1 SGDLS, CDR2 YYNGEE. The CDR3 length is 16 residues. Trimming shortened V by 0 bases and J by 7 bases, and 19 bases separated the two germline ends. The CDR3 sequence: CASSVGGRFGFGGYTF. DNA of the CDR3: TGTGCCAGCAGCGTAGGGGGCAGGTTCGGGTTTGGTGGCTACACCTTC.

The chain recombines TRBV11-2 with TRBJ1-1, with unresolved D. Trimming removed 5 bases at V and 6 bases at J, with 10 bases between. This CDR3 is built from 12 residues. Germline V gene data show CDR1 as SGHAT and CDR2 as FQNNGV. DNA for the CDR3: TGTGCCAGCAGCATGACTCGGGCTGAAGCTTTCTTT. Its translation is CASSMTRAEAFF.

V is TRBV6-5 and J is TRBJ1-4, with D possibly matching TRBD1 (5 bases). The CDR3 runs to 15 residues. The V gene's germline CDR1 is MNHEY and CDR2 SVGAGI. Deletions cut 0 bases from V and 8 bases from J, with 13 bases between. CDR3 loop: CASSYSRGIGEKLFF. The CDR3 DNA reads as TGTGCCAGCAGTTACTCGCGGGGGATTGGAGAAAAACTGTTTTTT.

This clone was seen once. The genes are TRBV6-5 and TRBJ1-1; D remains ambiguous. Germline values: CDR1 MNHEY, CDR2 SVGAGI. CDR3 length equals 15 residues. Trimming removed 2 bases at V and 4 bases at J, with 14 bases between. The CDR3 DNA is TGTGCCAGCAGTTACGCTAAGATCCTTACCACTGAAGCTTTCTTT. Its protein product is CASSYAKILTTEAFF.

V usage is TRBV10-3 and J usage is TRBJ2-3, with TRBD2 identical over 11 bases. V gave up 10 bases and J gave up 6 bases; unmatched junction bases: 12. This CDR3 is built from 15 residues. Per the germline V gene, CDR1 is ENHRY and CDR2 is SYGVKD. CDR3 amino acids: CATRRVAGGTDTQYF. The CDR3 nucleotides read TGTGCCACGCGGAGGGTAGCGGGAGGGACGGATACGCAGTATTTT.

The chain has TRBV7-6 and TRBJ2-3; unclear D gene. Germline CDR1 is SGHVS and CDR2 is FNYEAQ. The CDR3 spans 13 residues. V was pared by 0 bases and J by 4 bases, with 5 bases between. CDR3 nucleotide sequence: TGTGCCAGCAGCTTAGCGCAGGCAGATACGCAGTATTTT. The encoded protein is CASSLAQADTQYF. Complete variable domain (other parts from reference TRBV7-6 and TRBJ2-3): GAGVSQSPRYKVTKRGQDVALRCDPISGHVSLYWYRQALGQGPEFLTYFNYEAQQDKSGLPNDRFSAERPEGSISTLTIQRTEQRDSAMYRCASSLAQADTQYFGPGTRLTVL.

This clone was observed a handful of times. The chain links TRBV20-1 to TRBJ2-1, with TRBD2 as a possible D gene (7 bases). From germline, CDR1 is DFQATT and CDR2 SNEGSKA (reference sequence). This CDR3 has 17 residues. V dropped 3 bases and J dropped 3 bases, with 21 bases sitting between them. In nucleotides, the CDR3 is TGCAGTGCTAGTGGGGCTCGGGGGGCTTTCCTCTACAATGAGCAGTTCTTC. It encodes CSASGARGAFLYNEQFF.

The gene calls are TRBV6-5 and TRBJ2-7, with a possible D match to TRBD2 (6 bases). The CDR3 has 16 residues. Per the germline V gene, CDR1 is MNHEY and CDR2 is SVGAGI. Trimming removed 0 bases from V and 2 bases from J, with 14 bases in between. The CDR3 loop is CASSYSGGVLPYEQYF. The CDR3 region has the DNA TGTGCCAGCAGTTACTCAGGCGGGGTCCTCCCCTACGAGCAGTACTTC.

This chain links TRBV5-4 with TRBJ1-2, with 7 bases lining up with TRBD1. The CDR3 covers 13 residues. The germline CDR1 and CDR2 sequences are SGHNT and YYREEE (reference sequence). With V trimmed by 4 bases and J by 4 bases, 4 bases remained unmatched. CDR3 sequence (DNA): TGTGCCAGCAGCCCCGACAGGGCCTATGGCTACACCTTC. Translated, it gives CASSPDRAYGYTF.

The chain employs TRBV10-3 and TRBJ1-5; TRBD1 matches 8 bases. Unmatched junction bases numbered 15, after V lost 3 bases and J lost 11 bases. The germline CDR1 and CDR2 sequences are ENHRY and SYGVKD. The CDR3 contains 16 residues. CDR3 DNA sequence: TGTGCCATCAGTGACCCCGGGACAGGCATTCTCCTAGCCCAGCATTTT. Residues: CAISDPGTGILLAQHF.

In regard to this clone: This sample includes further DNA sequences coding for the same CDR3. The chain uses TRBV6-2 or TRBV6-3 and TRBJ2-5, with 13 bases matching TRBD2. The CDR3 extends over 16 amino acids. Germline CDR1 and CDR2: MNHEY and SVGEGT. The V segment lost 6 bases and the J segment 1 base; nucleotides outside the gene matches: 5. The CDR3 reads CASSPGLAGAQETQYF. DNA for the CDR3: TGTGCCAGCAGCCCCGGACTAGCGGGAGCCCAAGAGACCCAGTACTTC.

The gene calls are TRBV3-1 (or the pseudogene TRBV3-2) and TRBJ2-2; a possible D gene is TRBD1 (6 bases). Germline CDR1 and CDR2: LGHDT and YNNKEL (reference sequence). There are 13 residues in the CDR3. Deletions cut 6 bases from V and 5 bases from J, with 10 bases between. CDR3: CASRPRGTGELFF. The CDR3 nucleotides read TGTGCCAGCAGACCTAGGGGGACCGGGGAGCTGTTTTTT.

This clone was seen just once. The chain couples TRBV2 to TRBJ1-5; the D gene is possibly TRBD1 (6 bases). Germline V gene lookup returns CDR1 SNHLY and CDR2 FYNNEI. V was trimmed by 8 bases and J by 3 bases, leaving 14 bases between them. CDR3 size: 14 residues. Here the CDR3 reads CASSGVGNNQPQHF. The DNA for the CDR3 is TGTGCCAGCTCAGGGGTAGGGAACAATCAGCCCCAGCATTTT.

The CDR3 loop reads CASSHLDRNTEAFF. DNA of the CDR3: TGCGCCAGCAGCCACTTGGACAGGAACACTGAAGCTTTCTTT. V usage is TRBV4-3 and J usage is TRBJ1-1; TRBD1 might be the D (6 bases). From germline, CDR1 is LGHNA and CDR2 YSLEER. The CDR3 loop spans 14 amino acids. V dropped 3 bases and J dropped 1 base, with 9 bases sitting between them.

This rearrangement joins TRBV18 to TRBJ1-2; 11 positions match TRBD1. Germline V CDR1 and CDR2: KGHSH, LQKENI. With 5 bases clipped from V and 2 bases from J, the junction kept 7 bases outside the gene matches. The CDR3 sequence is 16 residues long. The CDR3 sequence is CASSAFGQGANYGYTF. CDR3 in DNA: TGTGCCAGCTCAGCATTCGGACAGGGGGCGAACTATGGCTACACCTTC.

The CDR3 is CASSPARVETQYF. DNA of the CDR3: TGTGCCAGCAGCCCGGCTCGGGTGGAGACCCAGTACTTC. The V and J genes are TRBV7-8 and TRBJ2-5; the D is unclear. This CDR3 comprises 13 residues. The ends were cut back, 5 bases at V and 5 bases at J, with 12 bases in the middle. Germline V gene data show CDR1 as SGHVS and CDR2 as FQNEAQ.

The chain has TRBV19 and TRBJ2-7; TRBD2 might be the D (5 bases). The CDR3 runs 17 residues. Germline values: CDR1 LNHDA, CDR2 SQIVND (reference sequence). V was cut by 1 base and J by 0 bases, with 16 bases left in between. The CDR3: CASSIARVLGSSYEQYF. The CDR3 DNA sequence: TGTGCCAGTAGTATAGCCCGGGTACTGGGGAGCTCCTACGAGCAGTACTTC. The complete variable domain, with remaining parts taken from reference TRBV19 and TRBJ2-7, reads DGGITQSPKYLFRKEGQNVTLSCEQNLNHDAMYWYRQDPGQGLRLIYYSQIVNDFQKGDIAEGYSVSREKKESFPLTVTSAQKNPTAFYLCASSIARVLGSSYEQYFGPGTRLTVT.

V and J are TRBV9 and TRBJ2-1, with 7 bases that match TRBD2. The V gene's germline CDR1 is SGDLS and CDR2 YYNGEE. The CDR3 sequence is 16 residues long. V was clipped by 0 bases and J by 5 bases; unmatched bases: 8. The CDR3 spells CASSVGTGLGNNEQFF. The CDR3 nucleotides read TGTGCCAGCAGCGTAGGAACAGGACTAGGGAACAATGAGCAGTTCTTC.

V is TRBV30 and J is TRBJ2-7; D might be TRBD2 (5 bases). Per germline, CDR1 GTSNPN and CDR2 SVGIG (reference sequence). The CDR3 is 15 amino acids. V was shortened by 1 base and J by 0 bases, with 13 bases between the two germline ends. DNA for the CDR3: TGTGCCTGGAGTGACGGGGTTCTGAGCTCCTACGAGCAGTACTTC. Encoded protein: CAWSDGVLSSYEQYF.

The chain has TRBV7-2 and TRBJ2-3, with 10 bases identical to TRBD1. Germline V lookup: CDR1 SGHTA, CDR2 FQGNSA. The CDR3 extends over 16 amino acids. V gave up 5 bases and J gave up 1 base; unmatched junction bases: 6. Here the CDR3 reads CASSPGDRGGTDTQYF. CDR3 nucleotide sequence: TGTGCCAGCAGCCCGGGGGACAGGGGAGGCACAGATACGCAGTATTTT.

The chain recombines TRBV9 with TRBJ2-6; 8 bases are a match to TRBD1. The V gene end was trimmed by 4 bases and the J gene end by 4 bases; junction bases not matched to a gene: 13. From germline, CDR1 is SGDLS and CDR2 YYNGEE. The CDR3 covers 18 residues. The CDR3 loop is CASSPRPGGLSGANVLTF. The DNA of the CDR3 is TGTGCCAGCAGCCCCCGTCCAGGGGGCTTGTCGGGGGCCAACGTCCTGACTTTC.

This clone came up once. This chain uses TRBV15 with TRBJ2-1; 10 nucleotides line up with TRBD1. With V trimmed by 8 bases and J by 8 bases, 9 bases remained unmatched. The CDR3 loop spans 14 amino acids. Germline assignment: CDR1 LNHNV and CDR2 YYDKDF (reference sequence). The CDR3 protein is CATLRQGARYEQFF. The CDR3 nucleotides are TGTGCCACCCTCAGACAGGGGGCTAGGTATGAGCAGTTCTTC.

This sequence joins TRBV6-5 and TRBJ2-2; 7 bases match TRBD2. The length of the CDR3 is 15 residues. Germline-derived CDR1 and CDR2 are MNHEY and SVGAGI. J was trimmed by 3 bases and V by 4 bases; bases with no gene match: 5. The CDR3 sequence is CASSLEGRDTGELFF. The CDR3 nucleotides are TGTGCCAGCAGTTTGGAGGGGAGGGACACCGGGGAGCTGTTTTTT.

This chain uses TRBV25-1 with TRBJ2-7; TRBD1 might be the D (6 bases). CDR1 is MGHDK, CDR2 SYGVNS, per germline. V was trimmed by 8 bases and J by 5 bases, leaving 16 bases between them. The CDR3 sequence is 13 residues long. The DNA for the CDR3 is TGTGCCAGCTCCGACCCCAACAGGGACGAGCAGTACTTC. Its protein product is CASSDPNRDEQYF.

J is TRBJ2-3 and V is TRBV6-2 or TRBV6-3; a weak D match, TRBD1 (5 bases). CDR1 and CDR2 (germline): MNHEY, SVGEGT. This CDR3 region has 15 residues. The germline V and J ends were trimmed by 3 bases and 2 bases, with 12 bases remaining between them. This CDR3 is CASSYRGYNTDTQYF. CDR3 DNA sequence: TGTGCCAGCAGTTATAGGGGCTACAACACAGATACGCAGTATTTT.

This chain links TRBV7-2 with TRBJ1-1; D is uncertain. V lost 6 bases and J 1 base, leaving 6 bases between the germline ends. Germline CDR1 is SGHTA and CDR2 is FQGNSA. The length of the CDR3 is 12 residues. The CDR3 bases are TGTGCCAGCAGGGGAGGGAACACTGAAGCTTTCTTT. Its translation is CASRGGNTEAFF.

CDR3 sequence (DNA): TGTGCCAGCAGCTTCCTGACTAGCGGGAGAGGCGAGACCCAGTACTTC. Translated, it gives CASSFLTSGRGETQYF. This chain links TRBV7-9 with TRBJ2-5; 12 bases are shared with TRBD2. Looked up from germline, CDR1 is SEHNR and CDR2 is FQNEAQ (reference sequence). J gave up 5 bases and V 3 bases, and 7 bases lay outside the gene matches. The CDR3 totals 16 residues.